This TCR beta chain was identified in a study of blood T cell repertoires in COVID-19 (dated by TCRdb to the early 2020s). As for the study more broadly: Collaborator samples came from the United States, Italy and Spain and covered acute and convalescent phases of COVID-19. The material from the prospective study consisted of cDNA or gDNA derived from T cells, B-cell-depleted T cells, or PBMCs. The dataset comprised deeply sampled blood TCRbeta repertoires from subjects exposed to, actively infected with, or recovered from COVID-19. A freely available public database, intended as a resource for researchers studying the immune response to SARS-CoV-2, is where the repertoires were released. Samples were obtained from the ongoing ImmuneRACE study (first 160 participants) and from over a thousand subjects provided by 6 global collaborators. A de-identified subject ID, COVID-19 status, age in years and sex were almost always included in the sample metadata. Where available, HLA class I and class II types were taken from metadata supplied by the sample provider and were not determined by assay-based typing.

TCRbeta CDR3 regions were amplified from genomic DNA by means of the immunoSEQ Assay, a bias-controlled multiplex PCR. Regarding the original processing steps: The number of nucleated cells in each sample was estimated from the amplification of reference gene primers within the assay. To quantify the absolute abundance of each unique TCRbeta CDR3 rearrangement, sequence reads were collapsed and filtered. Productive Simpson clonality was computed per sample as the square root of Simpson's diversity index over productive rearrangements. The table was pulled from immuneACCESS by TCRdb, which kept in-frame rearrangements only. Such tables lose some clones; where checked, under half of the loss comes from unresolved V genes, and the rest has no known cause. V, J and clone size were drawn from that table, and D and trimming were deduced from the DNA. In this sample the table shows roughly 85,000 clones, about nine tenths of which occur a single time. The top ten clones comprise 25% to 30% of the sample.

Collaborating institutions collected whole blood in K2EDTA tubes following their own protocols. For TCRbeta analysis, collaborator samples were shipped as frozen whole blood, as isolated PBMCs, or as DNA extracted from either sample type. CDR1 is given as MNHEY and CDR2 as SMNVEV, both from the germline V gene (reference sequence). V was cut back by 2 bases and J by 8 bases, leaving a gap of 13 bases between them. The CDR3 sequence holds 15 residues, the cysteine and phenylalanine included. Of all the DNA, just the CDR3 is kept, 45 bases in frame from base 1. In this sample, this clone turned up a few times. There is no known antigen for this receptor. No base qualities exist here, and no much larger clone lies one base off it. Study-wide conclusions, independent of this receptor: Clinical and demographic metadata were provided uncurated, with the amount varying by source and participant.

The V and J segments used are TRBV27 and TRBJ1-6, and the D gene may be TRBD1, 6 bases matching. The sequenced sample consisted of peripheral blood. The sequence derives from a man between 50 and 59 years old with active or convalescent COVID-19. The CDR3 corresponds to CASSLLQGGDSPLHF. The nucleotide sequence reads as follows: TGTGCCAGCAGTTTACTACAGGGTGGCGATTCACCCCTCCACTTT.